There are a few counts of the clone carrying this TCR beta chain. Its specificity is not known. This sample is drawn from a study of T-cell reconstitution after alpha-beta-depleted transplantation in children. Points from the study as a whole: By one year post-transplant, T-cell counts and diversity largely arose from T cells that were newly produced. As was reported, about two months after transplant, alpha-beta T cells came from several hundred expanded graft clones. Surviving recipient T cells and thymic progenitors underlay high day-60 TCRbeta diversity in some patients.

As it was prepared, the TCRbeta library received unique molecular identifiers. TCRdb re-derived calls from the PCR reads in MiXCR, one entry per CDR3 protein. The sample consists of about a million distinct CDR3 sequences, around 30% of them appearing once. Between the trimmed V and J ends, which lost 0 bases and 9 bases, there was a span of 10 bases. Per germline, CDR1 DFQATT and CDR2 SNEGSKA (reference sequence). The CDR3 has 12 residues. The sequenced sample was PBMCs, mostly from graft donor cells, obtained 360 days after TCRalphabeta/CD19-depleted stem cell transplant. The genes are TRBV20-1 and TRBJ2-3, with D perhaps matching TRBD2 (5 bases). This sequence was found in a boy under two years old who had a stem cell transplant for SCID, so the T cells may come from the graft donor. CDR3 protein: CSARDRGKTQYF. The CDR3 DNA reads as TGCAGTGCTAGAGATAGAGGGAAAACGCAGTATTTT.